This T cell receptor (beta chain) was sequenced in a study of blood T cell repertoires in COVID-19. Study overall: Acute and convalescent COVID-19 specimens originated in the United States, Italy and Spain. PBMCs, B-cell-depleted T cells, or T cells provided the cDNA or gDNA that made up the material.

The method was immunoSEQ multiplex PCR; TCRdb's version includes in-frame clones alone and lacks a portion of them. Altogether over 150,000 clones are present, approximately 87% being singletons, with the ten largest covering approximately 10%. The Seattle patients joined while their infection was active and were tracked longitudinally afterward. This CDR3 contains 14 residues. The germline V gene has CDR1 KGHSH and CDR2 LQKENI. The junction had 4 bases not matched to a gene; V was cut back by 5 bases and J by 2 bases. This TCR came from a woman in her 70s with COVID-19, enrolled during active disease. Material for sequencing was peripheral blood. This chain uses TRBV18 with TRBJ1-2, with TRBD1 matching 8 bases. The DNA of the CDR3 is TGTGCCAGCTCATCGGGACAGGTCAACTATGGCTACACCTTC. Encoded protein: CASSSGQVNYGYTF.